These T cell receptor beta chains were read from a single sample in a study of blood T cell repertoires in COVID-19. Assay used: immunoSEQ multiplex PCR; TCRdb lists only in-frame clones, some missing. The profile covers more than 95,000 clones, with 84% appearing a single time and more than 10% taken by the ten largest. The specimen was peripheral blood. These TCRs come from a human donor in a cohort sampled during active COVID-19. Each CDR3 is given without its conserved first and last residue. Each record gives: V gene, CDR3 protein.

TRBV7-9,ASSYETGSVSNQPQH
TRBV5-6,ASSLATGNSPLH
TRBV3-1/TRBV3-2,ASSQGRVRDKVF
TRBV7-8,ASSLITGTAFPGNTEAF
TRBV11-3,ASSSLQGRTEAF
TRBV10-3,AISAYRGNSYEQY
TRBV5-8,ASSTRGTGKNIQY
TRBV11-3,ASNPFSSGVGDTQY
TRBV28,ASSFPGQGGAGYT
TRBV5-6,ASSGNLAASYEQY
TRBV27,ASRLTAFYGYT
TRBV7-3,ASSGKSSGGRADTQY
TRBV27,ASSFSRLYGYT
TRBV5-4,ASRTGGAVHYGYT
TRBV2,ASSGTPNTEAF
TRBV21-1,ASSKAGLTRSYNSPLH
TRBV4-1,ASSQAGQGAVRRSYEQY
TRBV5-1,ASSLPSGGSSNEQF